This TCR delta chain emerged from a study of delta chains in infants with herpesvirus infections (dated 2023 in TCRdb). Regarding the research as a whole: To characterize gammadelta T cell responses to primary cytomegalovirus (CMV) infection, researchers prospectively followed a birth cohort of Ugandan infants starting at birth. A public fetal Vdelta1/Vgamma8 gammadelta TCR clonotype was searched for in infants infected with CMV after birth. By approximate age, the infant blood samples fell into groups of 1.5, 4, 8 and 12 months. gammadelta TCRs were sequenced from PBMC of 18 CMV-infected infants (one congenitally infected) and about eight CMV-uninfected infants with enough sample available. Previously published Belgian fetal and cord blood gammadelta TCR data were included only for comparison and were not generated in this cohort. Overall study outcomes, separate from this receptor: The frequency of the public clonotype among Vdelta1 cells appeared to be inversely correlated with age at infection and fell quickly, apparently not lasting beyond about two months. Detection of the public clonotype was limited to the first time point after infection, and the public clonotype was not found in uninfected infants or in infants infected after 120 days. Presence of the public clonotype at levels below the detection limit might still occur in CMV-uninfected infants. A small sample size and the lack of race- or environment-matched controls were noted by the authors, because CMV is acquired by nearly all Ugandans before adulthood. Of approximately 17 CMV-infected infants, 4 carried the public Vdelta1 clonotype: three infants infected postnatally before 120 days of age and the congenitally infected infant.

The library was prepared using RT-PCR. TCR cDNA was generated by reverse transcription of PBMC RNA with SuperScript II and gamma-chain- and delta-chain-specific primers. The cDNA was purified with AMPure XP beads, then amplified and indexed with Illumina adapters using the Nextera XT Index Kit. An Illumina MiSeq with a V2 300-cycle kit was used to sequence the gammadelta TCR libraries. As for how the authors treated the data: Using MiXCR v2.1.12, CDR3 sequences were assembled, and reads were mapped onto D, J and V genes obtained from GenBank. VDJtools v1.2.1 was used to carry out repertoire analyses of the CDR3 clonotypes. After TCRdb called clones again from the public reads with CATT, rows with identical DNA were merged. V and J calls and clone size were set by TCRdb, not the authors. This sample is represented by over a thousand delta-chain clones; around 28% of them were singletons. About a tenth of the sample lies in the top ten.

In Kampala, Uganda, pregnant women receiving prenatal care were recruited and their infants were enrolled, and documentation of maternal HIV status was required. Weekly visits were made to families, and infant clinical information, oral swabs and peripheral blood were collected beginning at 6 weeks of age and every 4 months thereafter. Blood was drawn into heparin tubes, and PBMC were separated by Ficoll-Paque density gradient centrifugation and then cryopreserved. About this clone: The target of this receptor is not known. Base qualities are not provided; no much larger clone lies one nucleotide away.

The CDR3 runs 21 residues from the cysteine to the phenylalanine. Just the 63-base CDR3 DNA is kept, in frame starting at base 1. V lost 5 bases and J lost 0 bases, and the count of bases not matched to a germline gene is 21. CDR1 TSWWSYY and CDR2 QGS are derived from the germline V gene. The source of this sequence is a human donor who was a Ugandan infant, either HIV-exposed or HIV-unexposed (not recorded which). This material consisted of peripheral blood, taken at time point 1 of longitudinal follow-up. The chain couples TRDV1 to TRDJ2; a stretch of 7 junction bases matches TRDD3. The CDR3 reads CALGTRLISPLLGSLTAQLFF. DNA sequence: TGTGCTCTTGGGACCCGACTGATTTCCCCCTTACTGGGGTCTTTGACAGCACAACTCTTCTTT.